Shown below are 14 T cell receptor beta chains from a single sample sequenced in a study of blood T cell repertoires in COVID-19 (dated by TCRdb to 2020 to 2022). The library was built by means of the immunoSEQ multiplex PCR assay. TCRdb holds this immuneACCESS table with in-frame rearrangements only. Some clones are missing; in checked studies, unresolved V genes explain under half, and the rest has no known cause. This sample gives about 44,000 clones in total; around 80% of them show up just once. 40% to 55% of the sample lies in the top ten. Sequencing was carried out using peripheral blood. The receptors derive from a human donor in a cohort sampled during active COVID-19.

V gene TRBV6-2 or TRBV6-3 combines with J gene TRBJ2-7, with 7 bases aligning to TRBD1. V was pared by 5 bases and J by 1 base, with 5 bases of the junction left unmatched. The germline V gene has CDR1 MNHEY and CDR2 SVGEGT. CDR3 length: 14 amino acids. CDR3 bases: TGTGCCAGCAGTCCACCGGGACAGTCCTACGAGCAGTACTTC. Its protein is CASSPPGQSYEQYF.

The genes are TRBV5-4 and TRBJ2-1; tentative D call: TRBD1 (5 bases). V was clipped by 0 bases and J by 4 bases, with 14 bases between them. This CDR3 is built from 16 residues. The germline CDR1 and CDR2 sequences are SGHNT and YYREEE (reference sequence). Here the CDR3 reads CASSLAAATGYNEQFF. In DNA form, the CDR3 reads TGTGCCAGCAGCTTGGCGGCGGCTACAGGATACAATGAGCAGTTCTTC. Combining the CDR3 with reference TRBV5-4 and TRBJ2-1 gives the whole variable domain ETGVTQSPTHLIKTRGQQVTLRCSSQSGHNTVSWYQQALGQGPQFIFQYYREEENGRGNFPPRFSGLQFPNYSSELNVNALELDDSALYLCASSLAAATGYNEQFFGPGTRLTVL.

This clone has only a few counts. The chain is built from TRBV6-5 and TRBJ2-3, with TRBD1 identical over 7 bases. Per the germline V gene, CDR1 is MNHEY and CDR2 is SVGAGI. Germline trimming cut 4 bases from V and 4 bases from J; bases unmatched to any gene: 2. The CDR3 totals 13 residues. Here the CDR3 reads CASSFTGADTQYF. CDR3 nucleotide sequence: TGTGCCAGCAGTTTCACAGGGGCAGATACGCAGTATTTT.

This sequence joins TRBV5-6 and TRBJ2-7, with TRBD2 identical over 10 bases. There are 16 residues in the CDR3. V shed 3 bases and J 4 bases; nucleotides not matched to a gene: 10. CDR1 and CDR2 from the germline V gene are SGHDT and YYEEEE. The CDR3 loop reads CASSYQPSGGIYEQYF. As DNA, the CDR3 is TGTGCCAGCAGCTACCAGCCTAGCGGGGGTATATACGAGCAGTACTTC.

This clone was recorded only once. CDR3: CASSQTAGRSDGYTF. The CDR3 bases are TGTGCCAGTAGTCAAACGGCAGGGAGGAGCGATGGCTACACCTTC. The chain is built from TRBV19 and TRBJ1-2; a weak D match, TRBD1 (5 bases). V lost 5 bases to trimming and J lost 6 bases, with 19 bases between them. Germline lookup yields CDR1 LNHDA and CDR2 SQIVND (reference sequence). This CDR3 contains 15 residues.

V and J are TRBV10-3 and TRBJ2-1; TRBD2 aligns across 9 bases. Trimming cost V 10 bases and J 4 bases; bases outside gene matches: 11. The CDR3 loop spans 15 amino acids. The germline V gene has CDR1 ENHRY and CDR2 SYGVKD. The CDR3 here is CANSPRGGQYNEQFF. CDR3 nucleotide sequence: TGTGCCAACTCGCCGCGGGGGGGGCAGTACAATGAGCAGTTCTTC.

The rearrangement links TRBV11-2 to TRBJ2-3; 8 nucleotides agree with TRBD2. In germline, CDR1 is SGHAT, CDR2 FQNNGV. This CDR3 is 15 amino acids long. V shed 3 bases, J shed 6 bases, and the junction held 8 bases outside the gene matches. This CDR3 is CASSFRPGGLDTQYF. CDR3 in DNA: TGTGCCAGCAGCTTCCGCCCGGGGGGGCTCGATACGCAGTATTTT.

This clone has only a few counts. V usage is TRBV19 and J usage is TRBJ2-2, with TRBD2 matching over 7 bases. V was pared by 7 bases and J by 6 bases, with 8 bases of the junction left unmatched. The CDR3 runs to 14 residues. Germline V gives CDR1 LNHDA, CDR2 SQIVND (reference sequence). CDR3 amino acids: CASTFGEGPGELFF. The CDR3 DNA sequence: TGTGCCAGTACCTTCGGGGAGGGACCCGGGGAGCTGTTTTTT.

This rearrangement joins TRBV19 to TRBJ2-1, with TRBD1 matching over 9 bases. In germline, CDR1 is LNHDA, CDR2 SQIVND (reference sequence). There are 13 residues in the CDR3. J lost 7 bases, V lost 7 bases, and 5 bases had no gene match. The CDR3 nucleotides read TGTGCCAGTAATGGACAGGGGTGGAATGAGCAGTTCTTC. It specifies CASNGQGWNEQFF.

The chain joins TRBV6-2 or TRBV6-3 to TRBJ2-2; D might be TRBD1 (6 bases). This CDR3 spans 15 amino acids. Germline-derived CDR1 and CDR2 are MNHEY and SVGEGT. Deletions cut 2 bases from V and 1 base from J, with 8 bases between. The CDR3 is CASSYETGNTGELFF. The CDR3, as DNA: TGTGCCAGCAGTTACGAGACAGGGAACACCGGGGAGCTGTTTTTT.

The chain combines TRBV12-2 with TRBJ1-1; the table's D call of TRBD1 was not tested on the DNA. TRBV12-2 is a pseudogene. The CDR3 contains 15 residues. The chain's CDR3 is CASRWKRQKNTEAFF. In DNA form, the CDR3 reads TGTGCAAGTCGCTGGAAGAGACAAAAGAACACTGAAGCTTTCTTT.

CDR3 protein: CASARSGTVTSGELFF. The CDR3 DNA reads as TGTGCCAGCGCGAGATCCGGGACTGTTACCTCCGGGGAGCTGTTTTTT. The chain links TRBV12-1 to TRBJ2-2; the table assigns TRBD2, which was not confirmed against the DNA. TRBV12-1 is termed a pseudogene. The CDR3 extends over 16 amino acids.

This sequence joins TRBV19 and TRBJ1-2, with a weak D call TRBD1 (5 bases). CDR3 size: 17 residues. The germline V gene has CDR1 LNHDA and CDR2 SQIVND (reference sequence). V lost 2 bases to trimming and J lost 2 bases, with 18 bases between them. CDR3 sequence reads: CASSILVVGTANYGYTF. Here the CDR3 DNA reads TGTGCCAGTAGTATATTGGTTGTCGGGACTGCCAACTATGGCTACACCTTC. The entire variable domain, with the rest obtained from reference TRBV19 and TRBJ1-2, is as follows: DGGITQSPKYLFRKEGQNVTLSCEQNLNHDAMYWYRQDPGQGLRLIYYSQIVNDFQKGDIAEGYSVSREKKESFPLTVTSAQKNPTAFYLCASSILVVGTANYGYTFGSGTRLTVV.

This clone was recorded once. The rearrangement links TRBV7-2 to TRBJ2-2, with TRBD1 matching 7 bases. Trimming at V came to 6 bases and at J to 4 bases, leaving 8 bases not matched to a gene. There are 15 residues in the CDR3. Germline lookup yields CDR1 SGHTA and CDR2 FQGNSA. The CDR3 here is CASSVIQGPTGELFF. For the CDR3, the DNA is TGTGCCAGCAGTGTAATACAGGGGCCCACCGGGGAGCTGTTTTTT.